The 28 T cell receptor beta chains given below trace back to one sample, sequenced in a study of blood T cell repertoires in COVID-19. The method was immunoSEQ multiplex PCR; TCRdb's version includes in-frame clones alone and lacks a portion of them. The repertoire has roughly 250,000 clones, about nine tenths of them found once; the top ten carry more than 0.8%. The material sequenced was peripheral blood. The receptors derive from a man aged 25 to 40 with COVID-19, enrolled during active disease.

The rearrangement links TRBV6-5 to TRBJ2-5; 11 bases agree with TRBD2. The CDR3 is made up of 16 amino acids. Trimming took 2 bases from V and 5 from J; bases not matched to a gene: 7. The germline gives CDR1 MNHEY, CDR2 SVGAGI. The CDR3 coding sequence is TGTGCCAGCAGTTACAAGGGACTAGCGGCCTTTGAGACCCAGTACTTC. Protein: CASSYKGLAAFETQYF.

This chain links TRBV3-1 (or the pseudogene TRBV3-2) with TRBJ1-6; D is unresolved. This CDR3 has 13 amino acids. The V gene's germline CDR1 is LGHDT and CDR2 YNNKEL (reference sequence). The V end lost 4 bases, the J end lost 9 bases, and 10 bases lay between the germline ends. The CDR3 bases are TGTGCCAGCAGCCGGGCAGGTAGTTCACCCCTCCACTTT. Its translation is CASSRAGSSPLHF.

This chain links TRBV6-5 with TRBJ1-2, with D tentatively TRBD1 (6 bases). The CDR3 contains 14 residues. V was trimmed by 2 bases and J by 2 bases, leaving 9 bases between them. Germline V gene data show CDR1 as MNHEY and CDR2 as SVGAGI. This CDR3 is CASSYLQGNYGYTF. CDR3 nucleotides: TGTGCCAGCAGTTACCTACAGGGAAACTATGGCTACACCTTC.

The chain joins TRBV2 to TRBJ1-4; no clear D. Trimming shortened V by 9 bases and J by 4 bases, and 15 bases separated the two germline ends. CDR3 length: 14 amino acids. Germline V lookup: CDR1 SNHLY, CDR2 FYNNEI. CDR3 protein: CASKLDGLNEKLFF. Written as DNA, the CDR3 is TGTGCCAGTAAGTTAGACGGACTTAATGAAAAACTGTTTTTT.

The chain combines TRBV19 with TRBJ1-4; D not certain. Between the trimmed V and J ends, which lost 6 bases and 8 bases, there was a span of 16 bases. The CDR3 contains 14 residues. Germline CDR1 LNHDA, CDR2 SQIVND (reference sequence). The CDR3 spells CASSQQKGGEKLFF. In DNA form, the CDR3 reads TGTGCCAGTAGCCAACAAAAAGGCGGAGAAAAACTGTTTTTT.

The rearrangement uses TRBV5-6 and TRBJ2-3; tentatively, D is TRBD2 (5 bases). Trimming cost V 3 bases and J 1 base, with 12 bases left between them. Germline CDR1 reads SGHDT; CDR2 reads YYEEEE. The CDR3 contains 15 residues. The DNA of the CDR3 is TGTGCCAGCAGCTCTGGACTCCACCGCACAGATACGCAGTATTTT. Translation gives CASSSGLHRTDTQYF.

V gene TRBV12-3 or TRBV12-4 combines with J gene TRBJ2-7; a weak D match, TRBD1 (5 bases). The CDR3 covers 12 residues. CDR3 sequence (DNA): TGTGCGGTCGGCAGGGAACCCTACGAGCAGTACTTC. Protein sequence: CAVGREPYEQYF.

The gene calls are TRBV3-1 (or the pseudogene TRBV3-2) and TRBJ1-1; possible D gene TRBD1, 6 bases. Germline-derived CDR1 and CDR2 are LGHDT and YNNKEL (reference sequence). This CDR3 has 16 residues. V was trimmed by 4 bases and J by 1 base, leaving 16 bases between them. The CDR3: CASSPITGNGNTEAFF. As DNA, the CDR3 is TGTGCCAGCAGCCCGATCACAGGGAATGGGAACACTGAAGCTTTCTTT.

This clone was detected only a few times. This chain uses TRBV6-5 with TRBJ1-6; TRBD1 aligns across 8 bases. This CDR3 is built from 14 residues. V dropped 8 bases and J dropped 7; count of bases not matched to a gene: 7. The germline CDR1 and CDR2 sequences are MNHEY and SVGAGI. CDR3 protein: CASRRGQGNSPLHF. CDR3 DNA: TGTGCCAGCCGACGTGGACAGGGCAATTCACCCCTCCACTTT.

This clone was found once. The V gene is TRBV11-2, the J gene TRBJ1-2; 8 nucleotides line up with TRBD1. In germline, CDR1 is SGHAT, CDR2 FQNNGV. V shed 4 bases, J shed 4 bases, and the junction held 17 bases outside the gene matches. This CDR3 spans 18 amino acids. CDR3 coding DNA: TGTGCCAGCAGCTCCCTTTACCACCCGATTGGACAGGGCTATGGCTACACCTTC. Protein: CASSSLYHPIGQGYGYTF.

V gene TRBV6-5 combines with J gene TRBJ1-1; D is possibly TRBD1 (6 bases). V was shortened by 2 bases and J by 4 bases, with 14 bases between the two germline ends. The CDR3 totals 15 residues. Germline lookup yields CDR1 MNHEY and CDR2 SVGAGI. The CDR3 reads CASSYTQGYSTEAFF. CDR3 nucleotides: TGTGCCAGCAGTTACACACAGGGATATAGCACTGAAGCTTTCTTT.

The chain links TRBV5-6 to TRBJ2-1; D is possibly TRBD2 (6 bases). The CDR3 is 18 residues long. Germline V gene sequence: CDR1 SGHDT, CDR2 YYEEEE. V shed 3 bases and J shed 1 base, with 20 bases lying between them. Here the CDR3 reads CASSSRRGEGGSYNEQFF. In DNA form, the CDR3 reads TGTGCCAGCAGCTCTCGCCGAGGAGAGGGAGGTTCCTACAATGAGCAGTTCTTC.

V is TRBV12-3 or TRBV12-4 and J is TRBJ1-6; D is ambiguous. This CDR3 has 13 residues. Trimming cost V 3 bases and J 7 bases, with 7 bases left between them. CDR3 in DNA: TGTGCCAGCAGTTTTGGCAGAAATTCACCCCTCCACTTT. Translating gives CASSFGRNSPLHF.

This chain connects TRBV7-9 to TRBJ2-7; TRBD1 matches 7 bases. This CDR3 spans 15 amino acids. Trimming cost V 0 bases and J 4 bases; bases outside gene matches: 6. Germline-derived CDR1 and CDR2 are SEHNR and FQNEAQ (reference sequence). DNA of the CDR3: TGTGCCAGCAGCTTAGCGTGGCCAGGGGGTTACGAGCAGTACTTC. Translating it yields CASSLAWPGGYEQYF.

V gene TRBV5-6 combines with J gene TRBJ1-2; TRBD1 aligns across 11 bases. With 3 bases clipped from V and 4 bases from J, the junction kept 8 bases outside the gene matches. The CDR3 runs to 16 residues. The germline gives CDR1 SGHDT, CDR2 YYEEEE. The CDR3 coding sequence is TGTGCCAGCAGCTCTGGACAGGGGGCCTCTGGCTATGGCTACACCTTC. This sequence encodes CASSSGQGASGYGYTF.

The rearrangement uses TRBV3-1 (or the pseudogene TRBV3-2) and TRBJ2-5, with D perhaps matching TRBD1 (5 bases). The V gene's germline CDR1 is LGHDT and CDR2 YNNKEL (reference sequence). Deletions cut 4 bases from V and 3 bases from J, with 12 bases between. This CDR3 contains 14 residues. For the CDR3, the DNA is TGTGCCAGCAGCCGGGGCCTTGGGGAAGAGACCCAGTACTTC. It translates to CASSRGLGEETQYF.

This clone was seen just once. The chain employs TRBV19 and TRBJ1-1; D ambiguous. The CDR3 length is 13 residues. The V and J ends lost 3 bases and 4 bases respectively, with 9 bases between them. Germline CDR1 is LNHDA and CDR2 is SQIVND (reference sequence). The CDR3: CASSIGRITEAFF. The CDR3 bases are TGTGCCAGTAGTATTGGCAGGATCACTGAAGCTTTCTTT.

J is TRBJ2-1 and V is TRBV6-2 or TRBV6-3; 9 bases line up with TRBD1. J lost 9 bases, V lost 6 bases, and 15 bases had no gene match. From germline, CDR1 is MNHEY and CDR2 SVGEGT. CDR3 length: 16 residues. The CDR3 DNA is TGTGCCAGCAGCCCCCAGGACAGGGGCCCTACCAGTGAGCAGTTCTTC. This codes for CASSPQDRGPTSEQFF.

The CDR3 region has the DNA TGTGCCAGCAGTGAAGAAATAAGCGGGGGGAGTGCGGAGACCCAGTACTTC. It specifies CASSEEISGGSAETQYF. V and J are TRBV6-1 and TRBJ2-5, with 9 bases fitting TRBD2. Germline V lookup: CDR1 MNHNS, CDR2 SASEGT. This CDR3 has 17 amino acids. V was clipped by 1 base and J by 5 bases; unmatched bases: 11.

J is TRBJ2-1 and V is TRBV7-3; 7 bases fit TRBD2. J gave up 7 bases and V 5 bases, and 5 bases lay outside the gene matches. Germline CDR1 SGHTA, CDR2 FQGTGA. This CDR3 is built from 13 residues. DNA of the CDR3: TGTGCCAGCAGCCGGACTAGTCCGAATGAGCAGTTCTTC. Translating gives CASSRTSPNEQFF.

The CDR3 region has the DNA TGCGCCAGCAGCTTACCGACTAGCGGGGGAACAACCTACGAGCAGTACTTC. This codes for CASSLPTSGGTTYEQYF. The chain joins TRBV5-1 to TRBJ2-7, with TRBD2 matching over 12 bases. The trim removed 2 bases at V and 2 bases at J, leaving 8 bases unmatched. The CDR3 is 17 amino acids. The germline gives CDR1 SGHRS, CDR2 YFSETQ.

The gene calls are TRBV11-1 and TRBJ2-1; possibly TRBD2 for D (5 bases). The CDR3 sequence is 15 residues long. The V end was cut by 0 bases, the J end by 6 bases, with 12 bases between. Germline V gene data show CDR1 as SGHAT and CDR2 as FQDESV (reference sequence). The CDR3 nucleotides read TGTGCCAGCAGCTTAGCGATCGCGAGGGCCAATGAGCAGTTCTTC. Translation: CASSLAIARANEQFF.

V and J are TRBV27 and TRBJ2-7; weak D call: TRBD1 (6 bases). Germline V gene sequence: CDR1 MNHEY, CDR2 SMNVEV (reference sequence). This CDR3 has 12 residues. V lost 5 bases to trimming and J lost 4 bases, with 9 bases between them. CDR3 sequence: CASSLTGYEQYF. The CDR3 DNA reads TGTGCCAGCAGTCTGACAGGATACGAGCAGTACTTC.

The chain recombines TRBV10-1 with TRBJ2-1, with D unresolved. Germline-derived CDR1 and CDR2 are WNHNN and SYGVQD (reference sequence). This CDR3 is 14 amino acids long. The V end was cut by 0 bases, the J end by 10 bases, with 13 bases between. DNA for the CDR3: TGCGCCAGCAGTGAGTCGGCTTCGAAGTTGGAGCAGTTCTTC. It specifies CASSESASKLEQFF.

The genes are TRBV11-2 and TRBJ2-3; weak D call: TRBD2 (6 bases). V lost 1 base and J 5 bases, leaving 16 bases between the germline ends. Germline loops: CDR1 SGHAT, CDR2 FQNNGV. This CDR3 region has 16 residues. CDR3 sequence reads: CASSLVTPEGIDTQYF. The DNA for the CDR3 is TGTGCCAGCAGCTTAGTGACCCCGGAGGGTATAGATACGCAGTATTTT.

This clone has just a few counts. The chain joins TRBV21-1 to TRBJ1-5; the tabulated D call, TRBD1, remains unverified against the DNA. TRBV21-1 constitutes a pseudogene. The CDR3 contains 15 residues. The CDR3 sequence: CASSKMGQGNQPQHF. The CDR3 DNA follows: TGTGCCAGCAGCAAAATGGGGCAGGGCAATCAGCCCCAGCATTTT.

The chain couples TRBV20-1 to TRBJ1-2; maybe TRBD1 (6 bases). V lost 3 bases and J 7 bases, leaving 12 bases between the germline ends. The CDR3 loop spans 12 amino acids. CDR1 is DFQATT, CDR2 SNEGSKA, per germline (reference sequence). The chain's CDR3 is CSASPGAGGYTF. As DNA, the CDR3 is TGCAGTGCTAGTCCAGGGGCCGGTGGCTACACCTTC.

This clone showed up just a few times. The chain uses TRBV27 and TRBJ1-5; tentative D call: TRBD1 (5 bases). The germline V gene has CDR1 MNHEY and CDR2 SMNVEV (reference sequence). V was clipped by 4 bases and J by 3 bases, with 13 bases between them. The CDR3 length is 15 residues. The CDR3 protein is CASSSRQISNQPQHF. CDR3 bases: TGTGCCAGCAGTTCCAGACAGATTTCCAATCAGCCCCAGCATTTT.